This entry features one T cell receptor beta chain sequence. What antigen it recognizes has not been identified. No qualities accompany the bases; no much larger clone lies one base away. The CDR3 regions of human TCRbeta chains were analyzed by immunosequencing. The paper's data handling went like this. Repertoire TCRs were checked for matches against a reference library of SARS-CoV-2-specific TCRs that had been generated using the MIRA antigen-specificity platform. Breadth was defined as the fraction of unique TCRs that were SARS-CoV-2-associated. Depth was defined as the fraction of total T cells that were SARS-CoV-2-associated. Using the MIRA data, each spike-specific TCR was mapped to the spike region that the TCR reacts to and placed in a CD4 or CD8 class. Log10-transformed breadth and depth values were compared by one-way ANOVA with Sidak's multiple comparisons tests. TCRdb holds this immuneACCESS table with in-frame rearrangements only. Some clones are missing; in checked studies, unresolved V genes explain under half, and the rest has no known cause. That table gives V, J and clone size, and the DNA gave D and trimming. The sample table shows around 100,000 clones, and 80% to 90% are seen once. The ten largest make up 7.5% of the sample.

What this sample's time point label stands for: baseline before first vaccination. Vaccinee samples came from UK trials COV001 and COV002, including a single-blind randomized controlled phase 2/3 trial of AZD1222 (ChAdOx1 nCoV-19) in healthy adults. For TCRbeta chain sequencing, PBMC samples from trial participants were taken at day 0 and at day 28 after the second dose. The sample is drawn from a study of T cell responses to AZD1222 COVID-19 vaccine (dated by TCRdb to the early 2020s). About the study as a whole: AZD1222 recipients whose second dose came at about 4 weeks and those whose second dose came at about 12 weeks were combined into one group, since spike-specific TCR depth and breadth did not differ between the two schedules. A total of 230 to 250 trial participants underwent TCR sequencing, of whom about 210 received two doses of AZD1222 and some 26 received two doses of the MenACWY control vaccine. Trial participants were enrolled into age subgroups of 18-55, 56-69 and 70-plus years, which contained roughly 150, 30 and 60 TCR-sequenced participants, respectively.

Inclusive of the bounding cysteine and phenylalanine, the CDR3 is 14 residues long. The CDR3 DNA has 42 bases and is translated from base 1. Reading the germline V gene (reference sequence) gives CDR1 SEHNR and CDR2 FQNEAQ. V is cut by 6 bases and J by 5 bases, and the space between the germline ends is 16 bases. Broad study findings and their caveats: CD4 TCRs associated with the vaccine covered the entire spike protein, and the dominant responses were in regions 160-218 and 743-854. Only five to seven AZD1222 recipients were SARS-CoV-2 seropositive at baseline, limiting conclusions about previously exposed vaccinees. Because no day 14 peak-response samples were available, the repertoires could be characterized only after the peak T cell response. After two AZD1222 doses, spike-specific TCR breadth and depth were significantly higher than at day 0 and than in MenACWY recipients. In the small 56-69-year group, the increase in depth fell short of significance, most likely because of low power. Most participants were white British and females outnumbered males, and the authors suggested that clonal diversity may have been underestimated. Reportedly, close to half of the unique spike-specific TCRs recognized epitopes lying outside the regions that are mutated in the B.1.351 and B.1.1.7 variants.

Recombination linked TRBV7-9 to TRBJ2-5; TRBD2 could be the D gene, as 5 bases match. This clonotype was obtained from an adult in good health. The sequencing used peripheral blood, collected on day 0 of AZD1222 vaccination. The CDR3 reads CASSLHGEWETQYF. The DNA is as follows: TGTGCCAGCAGTTTACACGGGGAGTGGGAGACCCAGTACTTC.